This T cell receptor (beta chain) was recorded in a study of control samples from healthy donors and cancer patients. The data were produced by immunoSEQ multiplex PCR, yet TCRdb's version contains in-frame clones alone and is incomplete. The sample holds about 100,000 clones; just over 85% are singletons and the top ten take 13% to 15%. J gave up 8 bases and V 4 bases, and 6 bases lay outside the gene matches. There are 16 residues in the CDR3. The germline V gene has CDR1 MNHEY and CDR2 SVGAGI. The TCR was taken from a man aged 25-45 years in good health. The rearrangement joins TRBV6-5 to TRBJ2-1; 15 positions match TRBD2. The sample taken for sequencing was blood. The CDR3 protein is CASSSSGLAGGHEQFF. The CDR3 DNA follows: TGTGCCAGCAGTTCCTCAGGACTAGCGGGAGGGCATGAGCAGTTCTTC.